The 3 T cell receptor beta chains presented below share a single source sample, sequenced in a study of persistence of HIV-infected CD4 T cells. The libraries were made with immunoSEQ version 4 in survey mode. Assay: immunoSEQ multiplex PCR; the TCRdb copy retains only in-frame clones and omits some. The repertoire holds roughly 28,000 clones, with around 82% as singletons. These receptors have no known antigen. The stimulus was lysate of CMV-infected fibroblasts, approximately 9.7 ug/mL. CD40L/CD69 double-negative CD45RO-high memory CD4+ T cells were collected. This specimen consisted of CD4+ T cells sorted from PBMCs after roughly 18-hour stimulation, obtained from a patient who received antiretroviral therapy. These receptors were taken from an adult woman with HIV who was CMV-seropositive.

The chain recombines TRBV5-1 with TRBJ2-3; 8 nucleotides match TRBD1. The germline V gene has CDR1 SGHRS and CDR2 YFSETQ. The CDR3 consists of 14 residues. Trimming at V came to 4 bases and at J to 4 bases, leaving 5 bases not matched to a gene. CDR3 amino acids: CASSRGQEADTQYF. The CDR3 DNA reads TGCGCCAGCAGCCGGGGACAGGAGGCAGATACGCAGTATTTT.

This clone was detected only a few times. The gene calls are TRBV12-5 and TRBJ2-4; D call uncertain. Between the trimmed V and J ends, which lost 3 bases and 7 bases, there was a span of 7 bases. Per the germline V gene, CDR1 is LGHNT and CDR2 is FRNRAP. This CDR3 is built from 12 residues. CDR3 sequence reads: CASGLVTNIQYF. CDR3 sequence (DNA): TGTGCTAGTGGTTTAGTGACGAACATTCAGTACTTC.

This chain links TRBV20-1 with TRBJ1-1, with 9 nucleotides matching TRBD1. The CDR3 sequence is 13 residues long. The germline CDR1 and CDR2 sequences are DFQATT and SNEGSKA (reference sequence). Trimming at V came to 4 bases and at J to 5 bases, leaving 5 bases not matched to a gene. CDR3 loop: CSANDRGETEAFF. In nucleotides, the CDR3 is TGCAGTGCTAATGACAGGGGGGAAACTGAAGCTTTCTTT.